This T cell receptor (beta chain) comes out of a study of T-cell reconstitution after alpha-beta-depleted transplantation in children. Regarding the study as a whole: The origin of high day-60 TCRbeta diversity in some patients lay in surviving recipient T cells and thymic progenitors. Expanded graft clones, several hundred of them, were reportedly the source of alpha-beta T cells about two months after transplant.

Unique molecular identifiers were used in preparing the TCRbeta library. TCRdb reprocessed the PCR reads via MiXCR and lists one record per CDR3 protein. Of some 200,000 distinct CDR3 sequences in the sample, around 8.4% were seen once. The CDR3 is made up of 15 amino acids. Trimming stripped 6 bases from V and 6 bases from J, with 17 bases between. For this clonotype: The antigen is not known.

The origin of this receptor is a male patient aged 2-9 years who had a stem cell transplant for acute myeloid leukemia, so the T cells may come from the graft donor. The source was PBMCs, mostly from graft donor cells, collected 360 days after TCRalphabeta/CD19-depleted stem cell transplant. V and J are TRBV12-3 or TRBV12-4 and TRBJ1-4; D is possibly TRBD1 (6 bases). CDR3 bases: TGTGCCAGCAGACCGCCGGAGGGGGTTGATGAAAAACTGTTTTTT. It codes for CASRPPEGVDEKLFF.